The rows below give T cell receptor beta chains drawn from one sample of a study of T cell responses to AZD1222 COVID-19 vaccine. Repertoires were generated with immunoSEQ multiplex PCR, while TCRdb's copy carries only in-frame clones and drops some. In the table there are about 120,000 clones, 80% to 90% of which are singletons. Sequenced material: peripheral blood, taken 28 days after the second AZD1222 dose. The receptors here all came from an adult who received the AZD1222 COVID-19 vaccine. Both conserved end residues are part of each CDR3. The order of the fields is D gene, V gene, J gene, clone size, CDR3 DNA, CDR3 protein. The D gene is left open where the match is weak. Only part of the rows carry a size: once, few, many, or a class if the clone is expanded.

.	TRBV18	TRBJ2-7	.	TGTGCCAGCTCACCACCGGCGGTTTACGAGCAGTACTTC	CASSPPAVYEQYF
.	TRBV3-1/TRBV3-2	TRBJ1-5	once	TGTGCCAGCAGCCTATCAAGCAGCGGGGGGGCGCTTGGCAATCAGCCCCAGCATTTT	CASSLSSSGGALGNQPQHF
.	TRBV19	TRBJ1-1	.	TGTGCCAGTACTCCAATTGGGGGTCTGAACACTGAAGCTTTCTTT	CASTPIGGLNTEAFF
.	TRBV28	TRBJ1-3	.	TGTGCCAGCAGTTTAATCCCTAACTCTGGAAACACCATATATTTT	CASSLIPNSGNTIYF
TRBD1	TRBV4-1	TRBJ1-2	.	TGCGCCAGCAGCCAAGATGCCAGGGGGCAGCGGGGCTACACCTTC	CASSQDARGQRGYTF
.	TRBV28	TRBJ1-2	.	TGTGCCAGTGAACTTGGGGGAGGCTACACCTTC	CASELGGGYTF
TRBD2	TRBV3-1/TRBV3-2	TRBJ2-1	.	TGTGCCAGCAGCCCGTTCTCTAGCGGCGGTTACAATGAGCAGTTCTTC	CASSPFSSGGYNEQFF
TRBD1	TRBV27	TRBJ2-2	.	TGTGCCAGCAGTTACGCCGGGACAGTCTACACCGGGGAGCTGTTTTTT	CASSYAGTVYTGELFF
.	TRBV7-9	TRBJ1-1	.	TGTGCCAGCAGCCCGAAGGGTAGAACTGAAGCTTTCTTT	CASSPKGRTEAFF
.	TRBV5-1	TRBJ1-2	.	TGCGCCAGCAGCTTAGGGGGGCGGGCGTATGGCTACACCTTC	CASSLGGRAYGYTF
TRBD1	TRBV27	TRBJ1-6	.	TGTGCCAGCAGCCGTGACAGGGGGAGTGATAATTATAATTCACCCCTCCACTTT	CASSRDRGSDNYNSPLHF
.	TRBV12-3/TRBV12-4	TRBJ1-2	.	TGTGCCAGCAGTTTGCCGGTTAACTATGGCTACACCTTC	CASSLPVNYGYTF
TRBD1	TRBV27	TRBJ2-5	.	TGTGCCAGCAGTTTATCGGGTGGGTCGGCGGGACAGGGACAAGAGACCCAGTACTTC	CASSLSGGSAGQGQETQYF
TRBD1	TRBV10-3	TRBJ2-5	.	TGTGCCATCAGTCCGGACAGGGGAGAGACCCAGTACTTC	CAISPDRGETQYF
.	TRBV5-1	TRBJ2-7	.	TGCGCCAGCAGCCCGGGAGCATCCGCTCTGGGTGAGCAGTACTTC	CASSPGASALGEQYF
TRBD2	TRBV18	TRBJ2-1	once	TGTGCCAGCTCACCCGGGACCGGGACTACCCGGAGGAGTGAGCAGTTCTTC	CASSPGTGTTRRSEQFF
.	TRBV4-1	TRBJ1-5	.	TGCGCCAGCAGCCAAGACCGGGGGCAGGGTGGGTTTCAGCCCCAGCATTTT	CASSQDRGQGGFQPQHF
.	TRBV6-5	TRBJ1-3	.	TGTGCCAGCGCCCCGTCTGACAGCTCTGGAAACACCATATATTTT	CASAPSDSSGNTIYF
.	TRBV3-1/TRBV3-2	TRBJ1-1	.	TGTGCCAGCAGCCCCCCCGGCCGGGTCCCTGAAGCTTTCTTT	CASSPPGRVPEAFF
.	TRBV28	TRBJ1-1	.	TGTGCCAGCAGTTTAAAAGCAGGGTGGGCGAACACTGAAGCTTTCTTT	CASSLKAGWANTEAFF
TRBD1	TRBV28	TRBJ1-2	.	TGTGCCAGCAGTCCCTGGGGACAGGGAACGAATGGCTACACCTTC	CASSPWGQGTNGYTF
.	TRBV27	TRBJ2-1	.	TGTGCCAGCGAAATCTTCAGGGCCACTGCCAATGAGCAGTTCTTC	CASEIFRATANEQFF
.	TRBV18	TRBJ2-7	.	TGTGCCAGCTCACCTGGGACTGCCCGCCCTTGGCACGAGCAGTACTTC	CASSPGTARPWHEQYF
TRBD2	TRBV2	TRBJ2-5	.	TGTGCCAGCGGTCCTAGCGGGGGATCTGGGGAGACCCAGTACTTC	CASGPSGGSGETQYF
TRBD1	TRBV2	TRBJ1-1	.	TGTGCCAGCAGTGGGACAGGGGGCACGGAAGCTTTCTTT	CASSGTGGTEAFF
.	TRBV7-6	TRBJ2-3	.	TGTGCCAGCAGCGTACGAGGGGTCCTTAGCACAGATACGCAGTATTTT	CASSVRGVLSTDTQYF
.	TRBV27	TRBJ1-1	.	TGTGCCAGCAGTTTATCGGGGGGGGTCACTGAAGCTTTCTTT	CASSLSGGVTEAFF
.	TRBV11-2	TRBJ1-5	once	TGTGCCAGCAGCTTAGTCAGGGATCAGCCCCAGCATTTT	CASSLVRDQPQHF
.	TRBV7-9	TRBJ1-1	once	TGTGCCAGCAGCTTAAGGACAGCCCTTGGAGCCATGAACACTGAAGCTTTCTTT	CASSLRTALGAMNTEAFF
.	TRBV4-1	TRBJ1-6	.	TGCGCCAGCAGCCGGAGCAGGGGCGATTGGGGATCACCCCTCCACTTT	CASSRSRGDWGSPLHF
.	TRBV7-6	TRBJ1-2	.	TGTGCCAGCAGCTCCGCTTCGGGCCTTGACCGCTATGGCTACACCTTC	CASSSASGLDRYGYTF
TRBD1	TRBV5-4	TRBJ2-3	once	TGTGCCAGCAGCTTGTGGGTCGCAGGGGGCGAGGCAGATACGCAGTATTTT	CASSLWVAGGEADTQYF
TRBD1	TRBV18	TRBJ2-7	.	TGTGCCAGCTCACCGGACAGGGCCTACGAGCAGTACTTC	CASSPDRAYEQYF
TRBD1	TRBV28	TRBJ1-4	few	TGTGCCAGCAGTCGGGGACAGGGGAGGGAGAAACTGTTTTTT	CASSRGQGREKLFF
.	TRBV6-1	TRBJ1-3	.	TGTGCCAGCAGTGAAGGACAGGTCTCTGGAAACACCATATATTTT	CASSEGQVSGNTIYF
TRBD1	TRBV13	TRBJ2-4	.	TGTGCCAGCAGCTTGTTCGACAGGGGAGAGAGCATTCAGTACTTC	CASSLFDRGESIQYF
.	TRBV11-2	TRBJ2-1	.	TGTGCCAGCAGCTTAGATCAGGGCAGGTGGGGGTTCTTC	CASSLDQGRWGFF
.	TRBV7-3	TRBJ1-1	.	TGTGCCAGCAGCTCTACGTCCGGGACGCCAGGGACTGAAGCTTTCTTT	CASSSTSGTPGTEAFF